These 27 T cell receptor beta chains were all obtained from the same sample, sequenced in a study of long-term antiretroviral therapy in people with HIV. Survey-level resolution applied to immunoSEQ assay v3.0. Produced via immunoSEQ multiplex PCR; TCRdb's table is partial and in-frame only. This table has 20,000 to 25,000 clones, more than 75% appearing once. This specimen was unsorted PBMCs, taken 0.5 years after starting antiretroviral therapy. The receptors come from a woman in her thirties or forties with HIV.

The V call is TRBV19, the J call TRBJ2-3, with 9 bases matching TRBD2. The CDR3 is made up of 16 amino acids. V shed 6 bases, J shed 3 bases, and the junction held 10 bases outside the gene matches. Looked up from germline, CDR1 is LNHDA and CDR2 is SQIVND (reference sequence). CDR3 sequence reads: CASSTPSGGRTDTQYF. The CDR3 DNA is TGTGCCAGTAGCACCCCAAGCGGGGGGAGGACAGATACGCAGTATTTT.

The table lists this clone with a count of one. The chain employs TRBV5-6 and TRBJ1-1, with 7 nucleotides matching TRBD1. V was clipped by 2 bases and J by 0 bases; unmatched bases: 4. Germline lookup yields CDR1 SGHDT and CDR2 YYEEEE. The CDR3 runs 15 residues. DNA for the CDR3: TGTGCCAGCAGCTTCAGGGGGGTCATGAACACTGAAGCTTTCTTT. Its translation: CASSFRGVMNTEAFF.

The chain joins TRBV6-1 to TRBJ2-5; 9 bases fit TRBD1. V was pared by 4 bases and J by 5 bases, with 8 bases of the junction left unmatched. The CDR3 has 15 amino acids. Germline V gives CDR1 MNHNS, CDR2 SASEGT. CDR3 loop: CASSVTGGMRETQYF. Here the CDR3 DNA reads TGTGCCAGCAGTGTGACAGGGGGTATGCGGGAGACCCAGTACTTC.

The chain joins TRBV4-2 to TRBJ2-5; a possible D gene is TRBD2 (5 bases). CDR3 size: 14 residues. Germline lookup yields CDR1 LGHNA and CDR2 YNFKEQ. V was cut by 1 base and J by 5 bases, with 11 bases left in between. The CDR3 spells CASSQVGGEETQYF. For the CDR3, the DNA is TGTGCCAGCAGCCAAGTCGGTGGGGAGGAGACCCAGTACTTC.

This clone was counted a few times. The CDR3 DNA sequence: TGCGCCAGCAGCTTGGGCCGGGACGAGCAGTACTTC. It encodes CASSLGRDEQYF. This chain connects TRBV5-1 to TRBJ2-7; D remains unclear. V gave up 0 bases and J gave up 5 bases, with 6 bases separating them. Germline-derived CDR1 and CDR2 are SGHRS and YFSETQ. This CDR3 has 12 residues.

CDR3 coding DNA: TGTGCCATCAAAAGGGACAGCCGGGACTATGGCTACACCTTC. This translates into CAIKRDSRDYGYTF. The chain carries TRBV10-3 and TRBJ1-2; 7 positions match TRBD1. With 7 bases clipped from V and 3 bases from J, the junction kept 8 bases outside the gene matches. CDR1 and CDR2 (germline): ENHRY, SYGVKD. CDR3 length: 14 residues.

V and J are TRBV2 and TRBJ1-2; 10 positions match TRBD1. CDR3 length: 13 amino acids. V dropped 11 bases and J dropped 7; count of bases not matched to a gene: 10. The germline gives CDR1 SNHLY, CDR2 FYNNEI. The CDR3 protein is CAVPGQGQTGYTF. DNA of the CDR3: TGTGCCGTACCGGGACAGGGGCAGACTGGCTACACCTTC.

V usage is TRBV5-4 and J usage is TRBJ2-3; TRBD1 matches at 9 bases. The CDR3 length is 15 residues. The V and J ends lost 1 base and 2 bases, in that order; junction bases with no gene match: 2. CDR1 SGHNT and CDR2 YYREEE come from the germline V gene (reference sequence). The CDR3 DNA reads TGTGCCAGCAGCTTGCGACAGGGGGTCACAGATACGCAGTATTTT. It specifies CASSLRQGVTDTQYF.

The chain couples TRBV6-7 to TRBJ1-5, with D unclear. TRBV6-7 is an ORF, with its function uncertain. The V gene lost 7 bases and the J gene lost 4 bases, with 20 bases spanning the gap. The CDR3 spans 16 residues. The DNA of the CDR3 is TGTGCCAGCATCACACCCCCCCCAGAAGCAAATCAGCCCCAGCATTTT. This gives the protein CASITPPPEANQPQHF.

This chain uses TRBV6-6 with TRBJ1-6; D may be TRBD1 (6 bases). The V end was cut by 2 bases, the J end by 7 bases, with 15 bases between. This CDR3 comprises 16 residues. Per germline, CDR1 MNHNY and CDR2 SVGAGI (reference sequence). CDR3 protein: CASSYVRGGANSPLHF. In DNA, the CDR3 is TGTGCCAGCAGTTACGTCAGGGGCGGCGCAAATTCACCCCTCCACTTT.

The V call is TRBV4-3, the J call TRBJ1-2; D is unclear. The CDR3 runs to 15 residues. The germline V and J ends were trimmed by 1 base and 4 bases, with 13 bases remaining between them. CDR1 is LGHNA, CDR2 YSLEER, per germline. The CDR3 spells CASSQGAQPSYGYTF. The CDR3 DNA is TGCGCCAGCAGCCAAGGGGCCCAACCTTCCTATGGCTACACCTTC.

The chain links TRBV11-3 to TRBJ1-1; possibly TRBD1 for D (6 bases). The germline gives CDR1 SGHNT, CDR2 YENEEA. The CDR3 extends over 15 amino acids. Deletions cut 3 bases from V and 3 bases from J, with 14 bases between. For the CDR3, the DNA is TGTGCCAGCAGCTTGGGGGGGCAAAGGGACACTGAAGCTTTCTTT. It is translated as CASSLGGQRDTEAFF.

The V and J genes are TRBV18 and TRBJ2-2; TRBD1 agrees at 9 bases. CDR1 and CDR2 from the germline V gene are KGHSH and LQKENI. J was trimmed by 7 bases and V by 6 bases; bases with no gene match: 9. This CDR3 spans 15 amino acids. The DNA of the CDR3 is TGTGCCAGCTCGCCAAGGACAGGGGTGGACGGGGAGCTGTTTTTT. This encodes CASSPRTGVDGELFF.

The chain recombines TRBV6-1 with TRBJ2-7; D gene unclear. The CDR3 covers 16 residues. Germline V CDR1 and CDR2: MNHNS, SASEGT. The ends were cut back, 1 base at V and 3 bases at J, with 16 bases in the middle. The DNA of the CDR3 is TGTGCCAGCAGTGAAGGGGTCAGCTCACTTTACTACGAGCAGTACTTC. Protein: CASSEGVSSLYYEQYF.

V and J are TRBV28 and TRBJ1-5; D might be TRBD1 (6 bases). The CDR3 spans 15 residues. Trimming removed 7 bases from V and 6 bases from J, with 19 bases in between. Germline loops: CDR1 MDHEN, CDR2 SYDVKM. CDR3 in amino acids: CASTTPGGPGQPQHF. The CDR3 DNA reads as TGTGCCAGCACCACGCCGGGGGGGCCGGGTCAGCCCCAGCATTTT.

The rearrangement uses TRBV19 and TRBJ2-5; 9 bases map to TRBD2. The CDR3 has 14 residues. CDR1 and CDR2 from the germline V gene are LNHDA and SQIVND (reference sequence). Here the CDR3 reads CSFGGSGGEETQYF. The DNA of the CDR3 is TGTTCCTTCGGTGGTAGCGGGGGTGAAGAGACCCAGTACTTC.

The chain employs TRBV19 and TRBJ2-7; 9 nucleotides match TRBD1. Losses at the gene ends were 6 bases for V and 3 bases for J; bases not matched to a gene: 3. CDR3 size: 13 residues. The germline V gene encodes CDR1 LNHDA and CDR2 SQIVND (reference sequence). The CDR3 reads CASSMGQGYEQYF. The CDR3 DNA reads as TGTGCCAGTAGCATGGGACAGGGCTACGAGCAGTACTTC.

This rearrangement joins TRBV7-8 to TRBJ1-1; tentatively, D is TRBD1 (6 bases). The CDR3 is 16 residues long. Trimming removed 5 bases from V and 0 bases from J, with 16 bases in between. Germline CDR1 is SGHVS and CDR2 is FQNEAQ. CDR3 in DNA: TGTGCCAGCAGCACCGAACAGGGTATCATGAACACTGAAGCTTTCTTT. It encodes CASSTEQGIMNTEAFF.

The chain has TRBV7-2 and TRBJ2-3, with D possibly called TRBD1 or TRBD2 (5 bases each). Between the trimmed V and J ends, which lost 4 bases and 7 bases, there was a span of 6 bases. CDR3 length equals 11 residues. CDR1 and CDR2 (germline): SGHTA, FQGNSA. As DNA, the CDR3 is TGTGCCAGCAGCTGGGGGTATACGCAGTATTTT. Translating it yields CASSWGYTQYF.

The gene calls are TRBV7-2 and TRBJ1-4; 8 bases match TRBD1. Germline assignment: CDR1 SGHTA and CDR2 FQGNSA. With V trimmed by 5 bases and J by 3 bases, 5 bases remained unmatched. CDR3 length: 15 residues. CDR3 amino acids: CASSSGQGANEKLFF. DNA of the CDR3: TGTGCCAGCAGCAGTGGACAGGGAGCTAATGAAAAACTGTTTTTT.

The genes are TRBV4-2 and TRBJ2-7; the match to TRBD2 covers 10 bases. Trimming removed 4 bases from V and 4 bases from J; junction bases left unmatched: 10. This CDR3 has 16 amino acids. Per the germline V gene, CDR1 is LGHNA and CDR2 is YNFKEQ. In DNA, the CDR3 is TGTGCCAGCAGCCCTAGTGGGGCTAGCGGGGGATACGAGCAGTACTTC. Encoded protein: CASSPSGASGGYEQYF.

V and J are TRBV28 and TRBJ2-5, with 8 bases that match TRBD1. The germline V gene has CDR1 MDHEN and CDR2 SYDVKM. This CDR3 has 18 residues. Trimming at V came to 6 bases and at J to 4 bases, leaving 19 bases not matched to a gene. In DNA, the CDR3 is TGTGCCAGCAGCCCCGGACAGGGTGGAGAAAGTGTCTTAGAGACCCAGTACTTC. It yields the protein CASSPGQGGESVLETQYF.

This clone has only a few counts. This rearrangement joins TRBV15 to TRBJ2-7, with D maybe TRBD1 (5 bases). CDR1 and CDR2 (germline): LNHNV, YYDKDF (reference sequence). V dropped 0 bases and J dropped 2 bases, with 8 bases sitting between them. CDR3 length: 14 amino acids. The CDR3: CATSRDQGPYEQYF. The DNA of the CDR3 is TGTGCCACCAGCAGAGATCAGGGCCCCTACGAGCAGTACTTC. The full variable domain, rest sourced from reference TRBV15 and TRBJ2-7, is DAMVIQNPRYQVTQFGKPVTLSCSQTLNHNVMYWYQQKSSQAPKLLFHYYDKDFNNEADTPDNFQSRRPNTSFCFLDIRSPGLGDTAMYLCATSRDQGPYEQYFGPGTRLTVT.

This chain's CDR3 is CASSQGHLETQYF. In DNA form, the CDR3 reads TGCGCCAGCAGCCAAGGCCATCTGGAGACCCAGTACTTC. The chain has TRBV4-1 and TRBJ2-5; no reliable D call. The length of the CDR3 is 13 residues. The V end was cut by 1 base, the J end by 5 bases, with 8 bases between. CDR1 is MGHRA, CDR2 YSYEKL, per germline.

By frequency in the sample, this clone is medium-sized. This chain links TRBV4-1 with TRBJ2-7, with D possibly matching TRBD1 (6 bases). Germline loops: CDR1 MGHRA, CDR2 YSYEKL. The germline V and J ends were trimmed by 0 bases and 1 base, with 7 bases remaining between them. The CDR3 loop spans 14 amino acids. In nucleotides, the CDR3 is TGCGCCAGCAGCCAAGAAAGGGGGTCCTACGAGCAGTACTTC. Residues: CASSQERGSYEQYF.

The chain couples TRBV4-2 to TRBJ1-6; 8 bases fit TRBD1. Germline V gene sequence: CDR1 LGHNA, CDR2 YNFKEQ. The CDR3 sequence is 16 residues long. Trimming took 4 bases from V and 5 from J; bases not matched to a gene: 7. CDR3 nucleotides: TGTGCCAGCAGCCGGCAGGCAGGGGGCGATAATTCACCCCTCCACTTT. Its protein is CASSRQAGGDNSPLHF.

The rearrangement uses TRBV4-1 and TRBJ2-7; TRBD1 agrees at 10 bases. The CDR3 is 15 amino acids. Germline V gives CDR1 MGHRA, CDR2 YSYEKL. Trimming removed 4 bases from V and 1 base from J; junction bases left unmatched: 4. CDR3 residues: CASSLGQGLSYEQYF. The CDR3 DNA is TGCGCCAGCAGCCTGGGACAGGGGTTGTCCTACGAGCAGTACTTC.